The clone carrying this T cell receptor beta chain was recorded only once. Per the original methods: It was from reference gene primer amplification that nucleated cell counts were estimated. Measured with immunoSEQ multiplex PCR; TCRdb has only the in-frame clones, and not every one. V and J calls and clone size are those listed in that table; D and trimming were worked out from the DNA. This table has 140,000 or so clones, roughly 80% appearing once. The CDR3 is 14 residues long. The germline gives CDR1 SGHVS, CDR2 FQNEAQ. Deletions cut 3 bases from V and 5 bases from J, with 13 bases between. These data come from a study of blood T cell repertoires in COVID-19. Study-wide background: Some COVID-19 samples were acute and others convalescent; all came from the United States, Italy and Spain. From T cells, B-cell-depleted T cells, or PBMCs came the material, which was cDNA or gDNA.

This receptor was taken from an older man who had recovered from COVID-19. The chain recombines TRBV7-8 with TRBJ1-2; D remains ambiguous. The source material was peripheral blood. CDR3 sequence reads: CASSFSITAYGYTF. CDR3 sequence (DNA): TGTGCCAGCAGCTTTAGTATAACTGCTTATGGCTACACCTTC.